This T cell receptor beta chain was sequenced during a study of blood T cell repertoires in COVID-19. Study information: The United States, Italy and Spain were the sources of the acute and convalescent COVID-19 samples. Sample material is recorded as cDNA or gDNA derived from T cells, B-cell-depleted T cells, or PBMCs.

Per the original methods: Quantification of nucleated cells was approximated via reference gene primer amplification. The protocol was immunoSEQ multiplex PCR, while the TCRdb copy is restricted to in-frame clones and leaves out a portion. The DNA gave D and trimming, while V, J and clone size come from that table. The repertoire holds 84,000 or so clones, with 85% as singletons. Per the germline V gene, CDR1 is PRHDT and CDR2 is FYEKMQ (reference sequence). The J segment lost 5 bases and the V segment lost 4 bases, leaving 7 bases of the junction unmatched. CDR3 size: 15 residues. The V and J genes are TRBV13 and TRBJ2-3; the match to TRBD2 covers 9 bases. The sequencing input was peripheral blood. This receptor was identified in a woman in her sixties or seventies with active or convalescent COVID-19. The CDR3 sequence is CASSSASGALDTQYF. The CDR3 DNA reads as TGTGCCAGCAGCTCTGCTAGCGGGGCTCTAGATACGCAGTATTTT.